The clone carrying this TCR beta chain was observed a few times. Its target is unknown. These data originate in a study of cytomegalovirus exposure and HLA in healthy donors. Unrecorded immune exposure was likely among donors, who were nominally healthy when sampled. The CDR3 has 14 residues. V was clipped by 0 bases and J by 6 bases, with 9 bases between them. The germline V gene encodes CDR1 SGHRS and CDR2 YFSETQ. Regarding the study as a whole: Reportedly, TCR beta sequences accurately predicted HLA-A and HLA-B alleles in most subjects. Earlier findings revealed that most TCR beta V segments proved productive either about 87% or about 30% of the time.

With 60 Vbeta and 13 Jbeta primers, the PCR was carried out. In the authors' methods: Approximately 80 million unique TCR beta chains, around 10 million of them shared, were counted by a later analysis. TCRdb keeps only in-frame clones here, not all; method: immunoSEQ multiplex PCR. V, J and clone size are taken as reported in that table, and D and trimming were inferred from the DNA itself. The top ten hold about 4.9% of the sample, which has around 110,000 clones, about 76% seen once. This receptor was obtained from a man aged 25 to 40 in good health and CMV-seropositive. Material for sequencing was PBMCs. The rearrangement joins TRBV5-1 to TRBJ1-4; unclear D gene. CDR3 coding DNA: TGCGCCAGCAGCTTGGCTCCCCCGGATGAAAAACTGTTTTTT. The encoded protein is CASSLAPPDEKLFF.